A selection of T cell receptor beta chains follows, all from one sample in a study of control samples from healthy donors and cancer patients. Generated by immunoSEQ multiplex PCR, the TCRdb table keeps only in-frame clones and is missing some. The data show 400,000 to 500,000 clones, with more than 80% seen just once and just under 6.5% held by the top ten. The sample taken for sequencing was PBMCs. Every receptor here comes from a man aged 40-49 years with head and neck cancer. The CDR3 runs from the conserved cysteine through the conserved F or W. The D gene is left open where the match is weak. Clone size, where shown, is once, few, many, or a class for clones that have expanded.

v_gene	d_gene	j_gene	abundance	CDR3aa	CDR3nt
TRBV27	.	TRBJ2-5	.	CASSLEGQETQYF	TGTGCCAGCAGTTTAGAGGGCCAAGAGACCCAGTACTTC
TRBV24-1	TRBD2	TRBJ2-1	.	CATSDTSGGTEQFF	TGTGCCACCAGTGATACTAGCGGGGGGACTGAGCAGTTCTTC
TRBV28	TRBD1	TRBJ1-4	.	CASSSTGTVFF	TGTGCCAGCAGTTCAACCGGGACAGTGTTTTTT
TRBV6-5	.	TRBJ1-2	.	CASSLTPNYGYTF	TGTGCCAGCAGTTTAACACCTAACTATGGCTACACCTTC
TRBV7-3	.	TRBJ2-7	.	CASSLGPGDEQYF	TGTGCCAGCAGCTTAGGTCCAGGGGACGAGCAGTACTTC
TRBV5-1	TRBD1	TRBJ2-7	.	CASSPTGNSYEQYF	TGCGCCAGCAGCCCGACAGGGAACTCCTACGAGCAGTACTTC
TRBV2	TRBD1	TRBJ1-4	.	CASRGTGAEKLFF	TGTGCCAGCAGAGGGACAGGAGCTGAAAAACTGTTTTTT
TRBV4-2	.	TRBJ2-7	.	CASSQSSLGAHYEQYF	TGTGCCAGCAGCCAAAGTAGTTTGGGAGCCCACTACGAGCAGTACTTC
TRBV6-5	.	TRBJ2-7	.	CASTLGQAYEQYF	TGTGCCAGCACCCTAGGTCAGGCCTACGAGCAGTACTTC
TRBV23-1	TRBD1	TRBJ1-4	.	CASSFTGGTANEKLFF	TGCGCCAGCAGTTTTACAGGGGGCACAGCTAATGAAAAACTGTTTTTT
TRBV7-3	.	TRBJ1-1	once	CASSLYGETNTEAFF	TGTGCCAGCAGCTTATACGGAGAGACGAACACTGAAGCTTTCTTT
TRBV6-1	.	TRBJ2-7	.	CASSEAQRFAYEQYF	TGTGCCAGCAGTGAAGCGCAGAGGTTCGCCTACGAGCAGTACTTC
TRBV3-1/TRBV3-2	.	TRBJ1-1	.	CASRPGRVVNTEAFF	TGTGCCAGCAGACCCGGTCGGGTGGTGAACACTGAAGCTTTCTTT
TRBV18	TRBD2	TRBJ2-3	.	CASSRTGTSGTSTDTQYF	TGTGCCAGCTCACGTACCGGGACTAGCGGAACTAGCACAGATACGCAGTATTTT
TRBV11-2	.	TRBJ1-5	few	CASSLVNQPQHF	TGTGCCAGCAGCTTAGTCAATCAGCCCCAGCATTTT
TRBV28	.	TRBJ2-6	.	CASSPGGSGANVLTF	TGTGCCAGCAGTCCCGGAGGCTCTGGGGCCAACGTCCTGACTTTC
TRBV7-8	.	TRBJ1-2	.	CASSLLRGVSNYGYTF	TGTGCCAGCAGCCTGTTAAGGGGGGTGTCTAACTATGGCTACACCTTC
TRBV3-1/TRBV3-2	.	TRBJ1-4	.	CASSYQGWGNEKLFF	TGTGCCAGCAGCTACCAGGGATGGGGTAATGAAAAACTGTTTTTT
TRBV29-1	TRBD1	TRBJ2-1	.	CSVPTGTGGLNEQFF	TGCAGCGTCCCAACCGGGACAGGGGGTTTGAATGAGCAGTTCTTC
TRBV27	TRBD2	TRBJ2-7	.	CASSLYPTGLAYEQYF	TGTGCCAGCAGTTTATATCCGACGGGACTAGCCTACGAGCAGTACTTC
TRBV18	TRBD1	TRBJ1-2	.	CASSPSGQGERYGYTF	TGTGCCAGCTCCCCCTCCGGACAGGGAGAAAGATATGGCTACACCTTC
TRBV28	.	TRBJ1-1	.	CASVGTEQLEAFF	TGTGCCAGCGTAGGAACCGAGCAGTTAGAAGCTTTCTTT
TRBV7-3	.	TRBJ2-5	.	CASSLGTQETQYF	TGTGCCAGCAGCTTAGGCACCCAAGAGACCCAGTACTTC
TRBV6-5	.	TRBJ1-1	.	CASKGGFSEAFF	TGTGCCAGCAAGGGGGGCTTTTCTGAAGCTTTCTTT
TRBV11-3	.	TRBJ2-1	.	CASSLGGGGRYNEQFF	TGTGCCAGCAGCTTAGGTGGAGGGGGAAGGTATAATGAGCAGTTCTTC
TRBV30	.	TRBJ1-2	few	CAWSVGGGVTYGYTF	TGTGCCTGGAGTGTAGGGGGGGGCGTTACTTACGGCTACACCTTC
TRBV9	TRBD1	TRBJ1-3	.	CASSVGQGSGNTIYF	TGTGCCAGCAGCGTGGGACAGGGCTCTGGAAACACCATATATTTT
TRBV19	TRBD2	TRBJ2-7	.	CASSMGLVGYEQYF	TGTGCCAGTAGTATGGGACTAGTTGGCTACGAGCAGTACTTC